This passage covers 20 T cell receptor beta chains from one sample sequenced in a study of cytomegalovirus exposure and HLA in healthy donors. PCR involved 60 Vbeta and 13 Jbeta primers. Method: immunoSEQ multiplex PCR; TCRdb's copy keeps in-frame clones and lacks some. Among some 120,000 clones listed, about 80% were seen once. Sequencing was performed on PBMCs. Receptors originate from a man aged 25 to 40 in good health and CMV-seronegative.

The chain joins TRBV10-2 to TRBJ1-5, with D tentatively TRBD1 (5 bases). V was pared by 4 bases and J by 6 bases, with 16 bases between. The CDR3 is made up of 15 amino acids. From germline, CDR1 is WSHSY and CDR2 SAAADI. CDR3 sequence: CASSAVRQGAQPQHF. The CDR3 bases are TGCGCCAGCAGTGCGGTGCGGCAGGGCGCTCAGCCCCAGCATTTT.

In this sample, this clone turned up once. The chain carries TRBV27 and TRBJ2-1, with a tentative D call TRBD1 (6 bases). Germline values: CDR1 MNHEY, CDR2 SMNVEV (reference sequence). The CDR3 has 18 amino acids. V lost 0 bases, J lost 4 bases, and 19 bases lay in between. CDR3 bases: TGTGCCAGCAGTTTATCGAGGGACACGGTACAGAGGTACAATGAGCAGTTCTTC. Translated: CASSLSRDTVQRYNEQFF.

J is TRBJ1-1 and V is TRBV6-5, with TRBD1 matching over 8 bases. The CDR3 has 13 amino acids. Trimming cost V 1 base and J 6 bases; bases outside gene matches: 1. Germline CDR1 MNHEY, CDR2 SVGAGI. The CDR3 loop reads CASSYYRGSEAFF. The CDR3 DNA follows: TGTGCCAGCAGTTACTACAGGGGGTCTGAAGCTTTCTTT.

The rearrangement uses TRBV5-1 and TRBJ2-1; 7 nucleotides match TRBD1. The ends lost 0 bases at V and 15 bases at J; junction bases unmatched: 12. This CDR3 spans 14 amino acids. Germline lookup yields CDR1 SGHRS and CDR2 YFSETQ. CDR3 coding DNA: TGCGCCAGCAGCTTGGATATGACAGGGAAAAGTCCGTTCTTC. This codes for CASSLDMTGKSPFF. Based on the CDR3 plus reference TRBV5-1 and TRBJ2-1, the full variable domain is KAGVTQTPRYLIKTRGQQVTLSCSPISGHRSVSWYQQTPGQGLQFLFEYFSETQRNKGNFPGRFSGRQFSNSRSEMNVSTLELGDSALYLCASSLDMTGKSPFFGPGTRLTVL.

This chain links TRBV6-5 with TRBJ1-2; a weak D match, TRBD1 (5 bases). CDR1 and CDR2 from the germline V gene are MNHEY and SVGAGI. The CDR3 is 14 residues long. With 0 bases removed from V and 6 bases from J, the gap between germline ends came to 11 bases. CDR3 sequence (DNA): TGTGCCAGCAGTTACTCGACAGAACAGGATGGCTACACCTTC. Its translation: CASSYSTEQDGYTF.

V usage is TRBV11-2 and J usage is TRBJ1-3; D gene uncertain. V lost 5 bases and J 0 bases, leaving 11 bases between the germline ends. This CDR3 is 15 amino acids long. Per the germline V gene, CDR1 is SGHAT and CDR2 is FQNNGV. The CDR3 here is CASSLFANSGNTIYF. CDR3 in DNA: TGTGCCAGCAGCCTTTTCGCGAACTCTGGAAACACCATATATTTT.

The chain is built from TRBV10-3 and TRBJ1-1; 7 bases map to TRBD1. Looked up from germline, CDR1 is ENHRY and CDR2 is SYGVKD. The junction had 4 bases not matched to a gene; V was cut back by 4 bases and J by 2 bases. CDR3 length equals 14 residues. The CDR3 DNA reads as TGTGCCATCAGTGCCAGGGGGGAAAACACTGAAGCTTTCTTT. Translated, it gives CAISARGENTEAFF.

This chain joins TRBV6-5 and TRBJ2-2, with TRBD1 as a possible D gene (6 bases). V was clipped by 7 bases and J by 7 bases, with 16 bases between them. Germline V gives CDR1 MNHEY, CDR2 SVGAGI. This CDR3 is 14 amino acids long. This CDR3 reads CASKDDGGIGELFF. For the CDR3, the DNA is TGTGCCAGCAAGGATGATGGGGGCATCGGGGAGCTGTTTTTT.

V gene TRBV25-1 combines with J gene TRBJ1-2; the D gene is possibly TRBD1 (5 bases). Trimming removed 7 bases from V and 3 bases from J, with 9 bases in between. Germline CDR1 MGHDK, CDR2 SYGVNS. This CDR3 has 12 residues. CDR3 sequence reads: CASTAGDYGYTF. DNA of the CDR3: TGTGCCAGCACCGCGGGGGACTATGGCTACACCTTC.

The chain employs TRBV28 and TRBJ1-2, with TRBD1 matching 12 bases. CDR1 and CDR2 from the germline V gene are MDHEN and SYDVKM. Unmatched junction bases numbered 4, after V lost 6 bases and J lost 5 bases. CDR3 size: 14 residues. CDR3: CASRGQGADYGYTF. The CDR3 DNA follows: TGTGCCAGCAGGGGACAGGGGGCTGATTATGGCTACACCTTC.

The J gene is TRBJ1-5, the V gene TRBV9, with 9 bases fitting TRBD1. CDR1 is SGDLS, CDR2 YYNGEE, per germline. With V trimmed by 0 bases and J by 5 bases, 9 bases remained unmatched. CDR3 size: 17 residues. The CDR3 DNA reads as TGTGCCAGCAGCGTAGAGGAAGGACAGGGGTACGATCAGCCCCAGCATTTT. Translating it yields CASSVEEGQGYDQPQHF.

This clone was seen a single time. The V gene is TRBV6-6, the J gene TRBJ1-5, with 7 nucleotides matching TRBD1. This CDR3 is 13 amino acids long. Trimming took 8 bases from V and 3 from J; bases not matched to a gene: 4. Germline V lookup: CDR1 MNHNY, CDR2 SVGAGI (reference sequence). Here the CDR3 DNA reads TGTGCCAGCGGGGACAGTTTCAATCAGCCCCAGCATTTT. Its protein is CASGDSFNQPQHF.

The chain has TRBV5-1 and TRBJ2-7; 13 nucleotides align to TRBD2. V lost 4 bases to trimming and J lost 6 bases; unmatched junction nucleotides: 13. The CDR3 extends over 17 amino acids. The germline CDR1 and CDR2 sequences are SGHRS and YFSETQ. The CDR3 spells CASSPRTSGRDRREQYF. The CDR3 DNA reads TGCGCCAGCAGCCCAAGGACTAGCGGGAGAGATCGGCGCGAGCAGTACTTC.

CDR3 protein: CASSEGAVLGEQYF. The CDR3 bases are TGTGCCAGCAGTGAGGGGGCGGTCTTAGGAGAGCAGTACTTC. The chain couples TRBV2 to TRBJ2-7, with D perhaps TRBD1 (6 bases). V was cut by 3 bases and J by 7 bases, with 16 bases left in between. This CDR3 comprises 14 residues. Germline loops: CDR1 SNHLY, CDR2 FYNNEI.

The V and J genes are TRBV29-1 and TRBJ2-1; 7 bases fit TRBD2. The germline gives CDR1 SQVTM, CDR2 ANQGSEA. Unmatched junction bases numbered 1, after V lost 1 base and J lost 10 bases. This CDR3 contains 11 residues. The CDR3 sequence is CSVEVLAEQFF. CDR3 nucleotide sequence: TGCAGCGTTGAAGTACTAGCGGAGCAGTTCTTC.

This chain joins TRBV23-1 and TRBJ2-5; D may be TRBD2 (6 bases). TRBV23-1 is an ORF for which the function is uncertain. The CDR3 totals 15 residues. Trimming removed 7 bases at V and 4 bases at J, with 19 bases between. The CDR3 DNA sequence: TGCGCCAGCACCCAAGGAGGGGCAGTCGGAGAGACCCAGTACTTC. Its protein is CASTQGGAVGETQYF.

The genes are TRBV19 and TRBJ1-1; maybe TRBD1 (6 bases). The CDR3 has 15 residues. Trimming pared 4 bases from V and 5 bases from J, leaving 17 bases between. Germline V CDR1 and CDR2: LNHDA, SQIVND (reference sequence). CDR3 in amino acids: CASSTGWGGATEAFF. CDR3 DNA sequence: TGTGCCAGTAGTACAGGGTGGGGGGGGGCGACTGAAGCTTTCTTT.

The chain recombines TRBV5-1 with TRBJ1-3; maybe TRBD1 (5 bases). Per the germline V gene, CDR1 is SGHRS and CDR2 is YFSETQ. This CDR3 has 17 residues. Trimming stripped 1 base from V and 8 bases from J, with 22 bases between. The CDR3: CASSLRFGGDSKDTIYF. As DNA, the CDR3 is TGCGCCAGCAGCTTGAGGTTCGGAGGGGACTCTAAGGACACCATATATTTT.

The V and J genes are TRBV6-1 and TRBJ2-7; maybe TRBD2 (5 bases). Between the trimmed V and J ends, which lost 6 bases and 3 bases, there was a span of 12 bases. Germline loops: CDR1 MNHNS, CDR2 SASEGT. CDR3 length equals 13 residues. The CDR3 protein is CASSDSRDYEQYF. CDR3 in DNA: TGTGCCAGCAGCGACTCCCGGGACTACGAGCAGTACTTC.

This clone was recorded once. The rearrangement links TRBV14 to TRBJ2-3, with 8 bases fitting TRBD1. V lost 4 bases to trimming and J lost 1 base; unmatched junction nucleotides: 1. Germline CDR1 and CDR2: SGHDN and FVKESK. This CDR3 comprises 14 residues. The CDR3 loop is CASSPRGRTDTQYF. Here the CDR3 DNA reads TGTGCCAGCAGCCCCAGGGGGCGCACAGATACGCAGTATTTT.